The rows below give T cell receptor beta chains drawn from one sample of a study of identical twins. TCRdb processed the 5' RACE reads anew with MiXCR; each CDR3 protein has one entry. The table has 650,000 to 750,000 distinct CDR3 sequences, 21% seen once; the top ten hold approximately 4.3%. The same data also went into a second study, on T cells expressing NK-cell markers.

Source material: PBMCs. All receptors derive from a woman aged 18-29 years in good health. Each CDR3 is given with its conserved first and last residue. Fields, in order: V gene, J gene, clone size, D gene, CDR3 DNA, CDR3 protein. The D gene is left open where the match is weak. A clone size is listed for some rows: how often the clone was seen (once, few, many), or a class if it is expanded.

V: TRBV5-1; J: TRBJ2-5; size: once; D: TRBD2; DNA: TGCGCCAGCAGCGGTGCTAGCGGGCGCCAAGAGACCCAGTACTTC; CDR3: CASSGASGRQETQYF
V: TRBV18; J: TRBJ2-7; size: NA; D: NA; DNA: TGTGCCAGCTCATCCCAGCACAACGAGCAGTACTTC; CDR3: CASSSQHNEQYF
V: TRBV7-9; J: TRBJ2-1; size: NA; D: NA; DNA: TGTGCCAGCAGCCCCTGGGTGGGCAATGAGCAGTTCTTC; CDR3: CASSPWVGNEQFF
V: TRBV2; J: TRBJ2-7; size: NA; D: NA; DNA: TGTGCCAGCAGGGCAATGGACATCTCCTACGAGCAGTACTTC; CDR3: CASRAMDISYEQYF
V: TRBV12-3/TRBV12-4; J: TRBJ2-2; size: once; D: TRBD2; DNA: TGTGCCAGCAGTGACGGGGGGGGTAGCGGGGAGCTGTTTTTT; CDR3: CASSDGGGSGELFF
V: TRBV4-1; J: TRBJ2-1; size: once; D: NA; DNA: TGCGCCAGCAGCCAAGGTCGGGCTCTACAACGATACAATGAGCAGTTCTTC; CDR3: CASSQGRALQRYNEQFF
V: TRBV3-1; J: TRBJ2-1; size: few; D: TRBD2; DNA: TGTGCCAGCAGCCAAGAGGTGACTAGCGCTAATGAGCAGTTCTTC; CDR3: CASSQEVTSANEQFF
V: TRBV12-3/TRBV12-4; J: TRBJ2-6; size: few; D: NA; DNA: TGTGCCAGCCGGGGCCCCATCTCTGGGGCCAACGTCCTGACTTTC; CDR3: CASRGPISGANVLTF
V: TRBV20-1; J: TRBJ2-7; size: few; D: NA; DNA: TGCAGTGCCCTCCGACGAGGGGCCTCCTACGAGCAGTACTTC; CDR3: CSALRRGASYEQYF
V: TRBV12-3/TRBV12-4; J: TRBJ2-3; size: few; D: NA; DNA: TGTGCCAGCAGGGTAATGGGCACAGATACGCAGTATTTT; CDR3: CASRVMGTDTQYF
V: TRBV4-2; J: TRBJ1-2; size: NA; D: TRBD1; DNA: TGTGCCAGCAGCCAGGCGACAGGGGAGGGCTATGGCTACACCTTC; CDR3: CASSQATGEGYGYTF
V: TRBV7-6; J: TRBJ2-5; size: few; D: NA; DNA: TGTGCCAGCAGCCACTGGACAGTTGAGAGCCAAGAGACCCAGTACTTC; CDR3: CASSHWTVESQETQYF
V: TRBV6-2/TRBV6-3; J: TRBJ2-2; size: few; D: NA; DNA: TGTGCCAGCGGCGTAGCGGACGCGAACACCGGGGAGCTGTTTTTT; CDR3: CASGVADANTGELFF
V: TRBV10-3; J: TRBJ2-7; size: NA; D: NA; DNA: TGTGCCATCAGTGGAGCAGGGGACGAGCAGTACTTC; CDR3: CAISGAGDEQYF
V: TRBV6-5; J: TRBJ2-1; size: NA; D: TRBD2; DNA: TGTGCCAGCAGTACCCGACTAGCGGGGGGGATCTACAATGAGCAGTTCTTC; CDR3: CASSTRLAGGIYNEQFF
V: TRBV12-3/TRBV12-4; J: TRBJ2-1; size: NA; D: TRBD2; DNA: TGTGCCAGCACCACCCCTAGCGGGGGAGTCTATGAGCAGTTCTTC; CDR3: CASTTPSGGVYEQFF
V: TRBV3-1; J: TRBJ2-7; size: NA; D: TRBD2; DNA: TGTGCCAGCAGCCAATGGAGCGGGGGCGCCGACTACGAGCAGTACTTC; CDR3: CASSQWSGGADYEQYF
V: TRBV7-9; J: TRBJ2-1; size: few; D: TRBD2; DNA: TGTGCCAGCAGTTCCGGACTAGCGGGATTCTATGAGCAGTTCTTC; CDR3: CASSSGLAGFYEQFF
V: TRBV7-7; J: TRBJ2-5; size: NA; D: NA; DNA: TGTGCTAGCAGCTTAAACCCCAGCGGACAAGAGACCCAGTACTTC; CDR3: CASSLNPSGQETQYF
V: TRBV9; J: TRBJ2-5; size: NA; D: TRBD1; DNA: TGTGCCAGCAGCCCCCACGGGACAGGTAGACAAGAGACCCAGTACTTC; CDR3: CASSPHGTGRQETQYF
V: TRBV6-5; J: TRBJ2-1; size: few; D: NA; DNA: TGTGCCAGCGGACACTTTCCAAATGAGCAGTTCTTC; CDR3: CASGHFPNEQFF
V: TRBV5-1; J: TRBJ2-1; size: once; D: TRBD2; DNA: TGCGCCAGCAGAGCCATAGCGGGAGAGGAGACCTCCTACAATGAGCAGTTCTTC; CDR3: CASRAIAGEETSYNEQFF
V: TRBV27; J: TRBJ2-1; size: few; D: TRBD1; DNA: TGTGCCAGCAGTCGTGCGATCGACAGGGGACAACGAGGGAAAACAGGTGAGCAGTTCTTC; CDR3: CASSRAIDRGQRGKTGEQFF
V: TRBV6-5; J: TRBJ2-7; size: few; D: TRBD2; DNA: TGTGCCAGCAGTTACGTTGCGGGGGAGAACTACGAGCAGTACTTC; CDR3: CASSYVAGENYEQYF
V: TRBV7-9; J: TRBJ2-7; size: NA; D: NA; DNA: TGTGCCAGCAGCTTAGGGACAGTCGACGAGCAGTACTTC; CDR3: CASSLGTVDEQYF
V: TRBV7-7; J: TRBJ2-5; size: NA; D: NA; DNA: TGTGCTAGCAGCTTAGAGATGGTGGAGACCCAGTACTTC; CDR3: CASSLEMVETQYF
V: TRBV29-1; J: TRBJ2-7; size: NA; D: NA; DNA: TGCAGCAGACAAGACGACAGGAAGATTTACGAGCAGTACTTC; CDR3: CSRQDDRKIYEQYF
V: TRBV20-1; J: TRBJ2-5; size: few; D: TRBD2; DNA: TGCAGTGCTAGGTTGACCTCGGGACTAGCAGGGGAGACCCAGTACTTC; CDR3: CSARLTSGLAGETQYF
V: TRBV29-1; J: TRBJ1-1; size: NA; D: NA; DNA: TGCAGCGTTGAAGATTTGGGGCCTGAAGCTTTCTTT; CDR3: CSVEDLGPEAFF
V: TRBV10-3; J: TRBJ1-5; size: few; D: NA; DNA: NA; CDR3: CAIGTGISPSIF
V: TRBV7-6; J: TRBJ2-7; size: NA; D: NA; DNA: TGTGCCAGCAGCCCTGGGACAATTTACGAGCAGTACTTC; CDR3: CASSPGTIYEQYF
V: TRBV12-3/TRBV12-4; J: TRBJ2-1; size: NA; D: TRBD2; DNA: TGTGCCAGCGTACTAGCGGGAGTGGATGAGCAGTTCTTC; CDR3: CASVLAGVDEQFF
V: TRBV12-3/TRBV12-4; J: TRBJ2-1; size: few; D: NA; DNA: TGTGCCAGCAGACCCCCCGTCGGGAACAATGAGCAGTTCTTC; CDR3: CASRPPVGNNEQFF
V: TRBV2; J: TRBJ2-2; size: NA; D: NA; DNA: TGTGCCAGCAGGATAGATGCCGGGGAGCTGTTTTTT; CDR3: CASRIDAGELFF
V: TRBV20-1; J: TRBJ1-1; size: few; D: NA; DNA: TGCAGTGCTTCGGGCTACATGAACACTGAAGCTTTCTTT; CDR3: CSASGYMNTEAFF
V: TRBV29-1; J: TRBJ2-7; size: few; D: NA; DNA: TGCAGCATCCTTGGGACGTACTCCGACGAGCAGTACTTC; CDR3: CSILGTYSDEQYF
V: TRBV7-3; J: TRBJ2-7; size: NA; D: NA; DNA: TGTGCCAGCAGCTTAGGGGCACTCGGCTCCTACGAGCAGTACTTC; CDR3: CASSLGALGSYEQYF
V: TRBV6-1; J: TRBJ2-1; size: few; D: TRBD2; DNA: TGTGCCAGCAGCAAGACGGTAGCGGGAGGGAACAATGAGCAGTTCTTC; CDR3: CASSKTVAGGNNEQFF
V: TRBV7-2; J: TRBJ2-1; size: few; D: TRBD1; DNA: TGTGCCAGCAGCACCAGACAGGGTGATCTTATGAAGCAGTTCTTC; CDR3: CASSTRQGDLMKQFF
V: TRBV6-2/TRBV6-3; J: TRBJ2-3; size: many; D: NA; DNA: TGTGCCAGCAGACCACTTTCAGGGGAGAGCACAGATACGCAGTATTTT; CDR3: CASRPLSGESTDTQYF
V: TRBV5-1; J: TRBJ2-7; size: NA; D: NA; DNA: TGCGCCAGCAGCCATCCCGGGTCCTCCTACGAGCAGTACTTC; CDR3: CASSHPGSSYEQYF
V: TRBV21-1; J: TRBJ2-7; size: NA; D: NA; DNA: TGTGCCAGCAGCAAAGTAGGGAGCTCCTACGAGCAGTACTTC; CDR3: CASSKVGSSYEQYF
V: TRBV2; J: TRBJ1-3; size: NA; D: NA; DNA: TGTGCCAGCAGTCTCAGAAACACCATATATTTT; CDR3: CASSLRNTIYF
V: TRBV10-3; J: TRBJ2-7; size: few; D: NA; DNA: TGTGCCATCAGTGAGTCGAACCCCGCTGGGCAGTACTTC; CDR3: CAISESNPAGQYF
V: TRBV6-5; J: TRBJ2-7; size: few; D: TRBD1; DNA: TGTGCCAGCAGTCACCAGGGACAGGGTTACGAGCAGTACTTC; CDR3: CASSHQGQGYEQYF
V: TRBV7-9; J: TRBJ2-1; size: NA; D: TRBD2; DNA: TGTGCCAGCAGCTCGCTGGGGACTAGCGGGACCTACAATGAGCAGTTCTTC; CDR3: CASSSLGTSGTYNEQFF
V: TRBV6-1; J: TRBJ1-2; size: NA; D: NA; DNA: TGTGCCAGCAGTGAAATACAGCCCCCATATGGCTACACCTTC; CDR3: CASSEIQPPYGYTF
V: TRBV3-1; J: TRBJ2-1; size: NA; D: NA; DNA: TGTGCCAGCAGCCAAGATATAAGCGAGACGGATGAGCAGTTCTTC; CDR3: CASSQDISETDEQFF
V: TRBV25-1; J: TRBJ2-7; size: NA; D: NA; DNA: TGTGCCAGCAGTGAAGGGGACTCCTCCTACGAGCAGTACTTC; CDR3: CASSEGDSSYEQYF
V: TRBV5-1; J: TRBJ2-3; size: NA; D: NA; DNA: TGCGCCAGCAAGGGGGAAGTTCAGGGAGATACGCAGTATTTT; CDR3: CASKGEVQGDTQYF
V: TRBV27; J: TRBJ2-7; size: many; D: NA; DNA: TGTGCCACGCGCCTCCAACTAGCAACCTACGAGCAGTACTTC; CDR3: CATRLQLATYEQYF